The entry that follows covers one T cell receptor beta chain sequence. Its antigen is still unknown. The CDR3 is made up of 18 amino acids. Germline V gene sequence: CDR1 MNHNS, CDR2 SASEGT. V lost 3 bases, J lost 0 bases, and 17 bases lay in between. This sample was taken from a study of OX40 agonist ivuxolimab in advanced cancers. Blood draws occurred at baseline, cycle 4 day 1, and cycle 7 day 1. Study-level results: Normalized expansion of T-cell clones was also low for some nonresponders. CD8+ T cells were the subset that, on average, had more expanded clones than CD4+. Dosing at 0.1 to 3.0 mg/kg was accompanied by clonal expansion of CD4+ and CD8+ blood T cells by week 6.

Method: immunoSEQ multiplex PCR; TCRdb's copy keeps in-frame clones and lacks some. The sample lists approximately 79,000 clones; approximately 90% were seen once. This TCR was sampled from an adult with an advanced solid tumor such as melanoma, head and neck, liver or kidney cancer. This specimen consisted of CD4+ or CD8+ T cells sorted from blood, obtained in a trial of the OX40 agonist ivuxolimab. The gene calls are TRBV6-1 and TRBJ2-2; maybe TRBD2 (6 bases). The CDR3 loop reads CASSEWLGGVANTGELFF. CDR3 bases: TGTGCCAGCAGTGAGTGGTTAGGAGGGGTAGCGAACACCGGGGAGCTGTTTTTT.